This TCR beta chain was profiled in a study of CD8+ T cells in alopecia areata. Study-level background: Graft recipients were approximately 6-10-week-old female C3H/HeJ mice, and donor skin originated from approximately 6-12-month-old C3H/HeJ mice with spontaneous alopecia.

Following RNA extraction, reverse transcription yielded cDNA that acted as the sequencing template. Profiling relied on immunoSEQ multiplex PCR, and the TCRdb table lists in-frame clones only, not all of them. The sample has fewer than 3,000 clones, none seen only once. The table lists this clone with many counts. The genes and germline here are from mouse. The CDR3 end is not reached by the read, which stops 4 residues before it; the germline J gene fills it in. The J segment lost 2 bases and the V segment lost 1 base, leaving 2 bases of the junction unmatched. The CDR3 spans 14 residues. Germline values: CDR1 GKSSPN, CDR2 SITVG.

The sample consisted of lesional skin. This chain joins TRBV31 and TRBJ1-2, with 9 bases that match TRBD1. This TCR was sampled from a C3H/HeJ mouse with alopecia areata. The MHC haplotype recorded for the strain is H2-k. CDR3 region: CAWSRDRVNSDYTF. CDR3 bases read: TGTGCCTGGAGTCGGGACAGGGTCAACTCC.